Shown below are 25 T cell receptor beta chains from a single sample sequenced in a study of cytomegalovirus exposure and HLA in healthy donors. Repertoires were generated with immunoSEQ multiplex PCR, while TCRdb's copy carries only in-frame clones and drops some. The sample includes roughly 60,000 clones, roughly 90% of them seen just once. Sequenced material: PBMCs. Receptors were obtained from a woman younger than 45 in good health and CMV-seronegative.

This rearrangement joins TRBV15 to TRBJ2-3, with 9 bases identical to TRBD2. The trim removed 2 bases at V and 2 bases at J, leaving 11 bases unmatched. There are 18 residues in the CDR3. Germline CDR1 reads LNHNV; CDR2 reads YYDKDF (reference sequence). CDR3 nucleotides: TGTGCCACCAGCAGACCCGGAGGTAGCGGGAGCGTCACAGATACGCAGTATTTT. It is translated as CATSRPGGSGSVTDTQYF.

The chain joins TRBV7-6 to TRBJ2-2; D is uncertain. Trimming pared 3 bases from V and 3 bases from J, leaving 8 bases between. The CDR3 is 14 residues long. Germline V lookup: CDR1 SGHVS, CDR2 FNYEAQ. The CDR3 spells CASSFLIDTGELFF. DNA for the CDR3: TGTGCCAGCAGCTTCCTAATCGACACCGGGGAGCTGTTTTTT.

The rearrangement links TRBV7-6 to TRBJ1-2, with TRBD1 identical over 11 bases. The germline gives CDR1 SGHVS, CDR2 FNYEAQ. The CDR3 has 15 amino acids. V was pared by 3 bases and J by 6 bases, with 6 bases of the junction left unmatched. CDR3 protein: CASSLRPGQGDGYTF. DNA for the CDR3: TGTGCCAGCAGCTTGAGACCGGGACAGGGGGATGGCTACACCTTC.

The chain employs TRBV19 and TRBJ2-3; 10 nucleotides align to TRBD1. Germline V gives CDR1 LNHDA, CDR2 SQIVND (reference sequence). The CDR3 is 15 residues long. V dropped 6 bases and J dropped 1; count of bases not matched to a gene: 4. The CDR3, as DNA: TGTGCCAGTAGCTCCGGGACAGGGGGCACAGATACGCAGTATTTT. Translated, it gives CASSSGTGGTDTQYF.

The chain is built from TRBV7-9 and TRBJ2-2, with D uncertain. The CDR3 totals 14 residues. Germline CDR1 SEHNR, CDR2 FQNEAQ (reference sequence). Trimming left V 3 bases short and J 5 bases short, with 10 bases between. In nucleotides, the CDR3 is TGTGCCAGCAGCTTCCCTCAGGTGACCGGGGAGCTGTTTTTT. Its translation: CASSFPQVTGELFF.

CDR3 sequence reads: CAWSVRGGGQPQHF. CDR3 sequence (DNA): TGTGCCTGGAGTGTAAGGGGGGGCGGTCAGCCCCAGCATTTT. The rearrangement links TRBV30 to TRBJ1-5; possible D gene TRBD1, 6 bases. Germline V gene data show CDR1 as GTSNPN and CDR2 as SVGIG (reference sequence). The CDR3 sequence is 14 residues long. V lost 0 bases and J lost 6, with 12 bases in between.

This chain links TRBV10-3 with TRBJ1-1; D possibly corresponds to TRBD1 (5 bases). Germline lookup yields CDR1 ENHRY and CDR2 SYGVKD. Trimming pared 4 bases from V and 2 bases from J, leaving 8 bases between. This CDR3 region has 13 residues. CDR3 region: CAISGTPNTEAFF. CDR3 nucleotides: TGTGCCATCAGTGGGACACCCAACACTGAAGCTTTCTTT.

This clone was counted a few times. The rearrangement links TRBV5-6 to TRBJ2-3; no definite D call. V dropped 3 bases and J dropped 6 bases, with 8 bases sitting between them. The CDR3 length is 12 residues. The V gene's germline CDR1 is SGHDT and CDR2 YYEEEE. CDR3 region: CASSYVGDTQYF. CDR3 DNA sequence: TGTGCCAGCAGCTACGTCGGGGATACGCAGTATTTT.

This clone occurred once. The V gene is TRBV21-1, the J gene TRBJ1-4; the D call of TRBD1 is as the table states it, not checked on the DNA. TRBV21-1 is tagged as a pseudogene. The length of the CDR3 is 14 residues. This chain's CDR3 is CASVHRGPNEKLFF. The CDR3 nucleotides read TGTGCCAGCGTTCATAGGGGGCCTAATGAAAAACTGTTTTTT.

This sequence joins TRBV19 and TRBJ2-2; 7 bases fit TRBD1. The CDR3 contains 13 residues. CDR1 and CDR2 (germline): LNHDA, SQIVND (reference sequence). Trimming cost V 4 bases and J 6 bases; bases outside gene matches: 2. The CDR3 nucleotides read TGTGCCAGTAGTAAAACAGGGGCCGGGGAGCTGTTTTTT. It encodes CASSKTGAGELFF.

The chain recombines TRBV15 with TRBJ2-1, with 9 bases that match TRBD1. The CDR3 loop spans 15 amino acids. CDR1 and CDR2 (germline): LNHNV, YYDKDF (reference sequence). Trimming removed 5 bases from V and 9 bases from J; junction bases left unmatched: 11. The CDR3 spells CATSGNRGRRAEQFF. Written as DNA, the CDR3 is TGTGCCACCAGCGGCAACAGGGGGCGCAGGGCTGAGCAGTTCTTC.

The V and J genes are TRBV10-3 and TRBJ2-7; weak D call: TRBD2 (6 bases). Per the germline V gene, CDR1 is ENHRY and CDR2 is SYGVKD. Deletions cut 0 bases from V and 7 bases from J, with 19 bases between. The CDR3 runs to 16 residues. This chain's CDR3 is CAISESTGSAPGEQYF. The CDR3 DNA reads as TGTGCCATCAGTGAGTCGACCGGGAGCGCCCCGGGTGAGCAGTACTTC.

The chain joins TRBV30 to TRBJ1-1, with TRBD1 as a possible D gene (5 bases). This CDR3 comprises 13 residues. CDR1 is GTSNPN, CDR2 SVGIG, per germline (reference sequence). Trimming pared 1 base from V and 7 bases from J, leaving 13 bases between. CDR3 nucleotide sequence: TGTGCCTGGAGTGCGCGACCCGGGGGTGAAGCTTTCTTT. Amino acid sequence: CAWSARPGGEAFF.

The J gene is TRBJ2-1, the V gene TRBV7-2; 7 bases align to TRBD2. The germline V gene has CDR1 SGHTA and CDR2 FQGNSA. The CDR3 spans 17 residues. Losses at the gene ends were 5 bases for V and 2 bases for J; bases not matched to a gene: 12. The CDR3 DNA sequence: TGTGCCAGCAGCACTCCCCTGGAGCGGGGCACCTACAATGAGCAGTTCTTC. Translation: CASSTPLERGTYNEQFF.

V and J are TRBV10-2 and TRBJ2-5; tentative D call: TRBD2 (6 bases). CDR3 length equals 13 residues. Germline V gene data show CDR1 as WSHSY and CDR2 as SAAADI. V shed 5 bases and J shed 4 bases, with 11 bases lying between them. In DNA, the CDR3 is TGCGCCAGCAGTTTACTGGGGGGAGAGACCCAGTACTTC. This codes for CASSLLGGETQYF.

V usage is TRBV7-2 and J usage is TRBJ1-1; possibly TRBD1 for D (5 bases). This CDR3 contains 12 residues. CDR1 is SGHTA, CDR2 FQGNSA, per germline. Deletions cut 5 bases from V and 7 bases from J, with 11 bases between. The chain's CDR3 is CASSQRRGEAFF. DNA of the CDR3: TGTGCCAGCAGCCAACGGAGGGGTGAAGCTTTCTTT. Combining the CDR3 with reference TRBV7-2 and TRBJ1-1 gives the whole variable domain GAGVSQSPSNKVTEKGKDVELRCDPISGHTALYWYRQSLGQGLEFLIYFQGNSAPDKSGLPSDRFSAERTGGSVSTLTIQRTQQEDSAVYLCASSQRRGEAFFGQGTRLTVV.

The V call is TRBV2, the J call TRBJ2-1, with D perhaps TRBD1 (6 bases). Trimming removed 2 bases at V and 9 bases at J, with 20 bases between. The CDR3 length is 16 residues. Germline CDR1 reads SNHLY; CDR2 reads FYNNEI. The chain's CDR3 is CASSESGQGNGIEQFF. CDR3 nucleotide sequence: TGTGCCAGCAGTGAATCTGGGCAGGGGAACGGGATTGAGCAGTTCTTC.

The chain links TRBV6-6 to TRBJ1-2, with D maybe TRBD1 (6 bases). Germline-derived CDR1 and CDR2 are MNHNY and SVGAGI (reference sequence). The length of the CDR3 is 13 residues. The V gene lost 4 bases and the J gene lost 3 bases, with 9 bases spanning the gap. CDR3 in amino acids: CASSSGVDYGYTF. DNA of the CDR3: TGTGCCAGCAGTTCAGGGGTGGACTATGGCTACACCTTC.

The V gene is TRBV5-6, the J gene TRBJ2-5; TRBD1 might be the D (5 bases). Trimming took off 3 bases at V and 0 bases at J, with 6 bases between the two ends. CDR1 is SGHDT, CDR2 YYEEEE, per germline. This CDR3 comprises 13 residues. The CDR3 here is CASSSDNQETQYF. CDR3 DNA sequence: TGTGCCAGCAGCTCGGACAACCAAGAGACCCAGTACTTC. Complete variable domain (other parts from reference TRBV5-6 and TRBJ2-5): DAGVTQSPTHLIKTRGQQVTLRCSPKSGHDTVSWYQQALGQGPQFIFQYYEEEERQRGNFPDRFSGHQFPNYSSELNVNALLLGDSALYLCASSSDNQETQYFGPGTRLLVL.

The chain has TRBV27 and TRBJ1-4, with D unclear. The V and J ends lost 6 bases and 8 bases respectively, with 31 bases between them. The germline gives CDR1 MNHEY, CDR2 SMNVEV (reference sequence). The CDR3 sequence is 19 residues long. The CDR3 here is CASSSYRQFADKENEKLFF. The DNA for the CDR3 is TGTGCCAGCAGCTCTTACAGACAATTCGCCGACAAAGAAAACGAAAAACTGTTTTTT.

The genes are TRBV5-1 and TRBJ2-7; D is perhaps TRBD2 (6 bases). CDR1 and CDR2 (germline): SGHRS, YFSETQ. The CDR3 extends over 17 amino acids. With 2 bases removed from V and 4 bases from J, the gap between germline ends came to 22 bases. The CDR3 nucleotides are TGCGCCAGCAGCTTAAGGGCGGGACCCCTGGCGGTATACGAGCAGTACTTC. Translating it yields CASSLRAGPLAVYEQYF.

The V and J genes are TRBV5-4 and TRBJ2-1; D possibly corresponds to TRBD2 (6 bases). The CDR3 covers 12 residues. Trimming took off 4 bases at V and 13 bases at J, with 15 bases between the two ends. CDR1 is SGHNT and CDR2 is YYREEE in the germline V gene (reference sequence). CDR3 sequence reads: CASSQDRESQFF. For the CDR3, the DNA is TGTGCCAGCAGCCAAGACCGGGAGTCACAGTTCTTC.

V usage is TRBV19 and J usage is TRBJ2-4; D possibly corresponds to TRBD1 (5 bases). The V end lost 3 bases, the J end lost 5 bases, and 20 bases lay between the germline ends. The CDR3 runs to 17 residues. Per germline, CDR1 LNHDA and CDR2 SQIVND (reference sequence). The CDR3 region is CASSISQDKGYENIQYF. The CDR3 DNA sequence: TGTGCCAGTAGTATCTCGCAGGACAAGGGATATGAAAACATTCAGTACTTC.

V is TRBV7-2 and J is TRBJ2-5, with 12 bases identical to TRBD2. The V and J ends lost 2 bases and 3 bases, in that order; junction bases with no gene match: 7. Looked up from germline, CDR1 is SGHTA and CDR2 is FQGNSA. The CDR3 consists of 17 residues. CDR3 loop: CASSLSSSGRGKETQYF. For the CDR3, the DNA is TGTGCCAGCAGCTTAAGCTCTAGCGGGAGGGGGAAAGAGACCCAGTACTTC.

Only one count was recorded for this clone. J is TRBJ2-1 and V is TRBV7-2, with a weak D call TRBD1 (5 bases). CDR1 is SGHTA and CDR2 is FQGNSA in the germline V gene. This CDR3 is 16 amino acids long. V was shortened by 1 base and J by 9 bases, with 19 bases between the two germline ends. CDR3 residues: CASSLGAMGRVGEQFF. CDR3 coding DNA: TGTGCCAGCAGCTTAGGGGCTATGGGCAGGGTGGGTGAGCAGTTCTTC.